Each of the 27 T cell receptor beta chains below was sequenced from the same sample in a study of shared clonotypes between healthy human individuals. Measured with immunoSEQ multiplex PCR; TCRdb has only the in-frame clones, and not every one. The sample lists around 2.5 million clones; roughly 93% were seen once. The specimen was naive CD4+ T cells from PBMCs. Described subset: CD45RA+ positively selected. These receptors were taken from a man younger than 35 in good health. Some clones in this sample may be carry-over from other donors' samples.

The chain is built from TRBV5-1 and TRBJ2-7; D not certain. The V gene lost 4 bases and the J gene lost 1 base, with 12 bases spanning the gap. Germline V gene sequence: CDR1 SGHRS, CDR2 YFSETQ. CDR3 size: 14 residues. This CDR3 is CASSPDVWSYEQYF. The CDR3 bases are TGCGCCAGCAGCCCGGACGTATGGTCCTACGAGCAGTACTTC.

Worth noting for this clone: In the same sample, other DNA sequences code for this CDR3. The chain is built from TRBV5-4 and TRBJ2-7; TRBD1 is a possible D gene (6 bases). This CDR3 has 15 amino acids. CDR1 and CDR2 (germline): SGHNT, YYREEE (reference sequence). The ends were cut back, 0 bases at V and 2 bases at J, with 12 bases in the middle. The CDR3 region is CASSLGGRGTYEQYF. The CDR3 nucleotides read TGTGCCAGCAGCTTGGGGGGTAGGGGGACCTACGAGCAGTACTTC.

The CDR3 DNA is TGCGCCAGCAGCTTTACGGGAGGGGGAAACTCTGGAAACACCATATATTTT. This gives the protein CASSFTGGGNSGNTIYF. The chain recombines TRBV5-1 with TRBJ1-3, with a possible D match to TRBD1 (6 bases). The V and J ends lost 2 bases and 0 bases respectively, with 15 bases between them. CDR3 length equals 17 residues. CDR1 is SGHRS and CDR2 is YFSETQ in the germline V gene.

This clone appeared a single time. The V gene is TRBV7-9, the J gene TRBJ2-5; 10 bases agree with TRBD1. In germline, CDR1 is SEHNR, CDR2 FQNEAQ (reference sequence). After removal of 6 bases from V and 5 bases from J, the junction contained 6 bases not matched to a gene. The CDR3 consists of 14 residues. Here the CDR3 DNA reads TGTGCCAGCAGAGCGACAGGGGGCAAGGAGACCCAGTACTTC. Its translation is CASRATGGKETQYF.

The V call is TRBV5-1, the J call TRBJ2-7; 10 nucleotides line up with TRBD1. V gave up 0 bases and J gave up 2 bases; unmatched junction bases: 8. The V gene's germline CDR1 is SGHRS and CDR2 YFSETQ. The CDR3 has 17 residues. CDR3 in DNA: TGCGCCAGCAGCTTGGGCCCCACCGGGACAGGGGCCTACGAGCAGTACTTC. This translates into CASSLGPTGTGAYEQYF.

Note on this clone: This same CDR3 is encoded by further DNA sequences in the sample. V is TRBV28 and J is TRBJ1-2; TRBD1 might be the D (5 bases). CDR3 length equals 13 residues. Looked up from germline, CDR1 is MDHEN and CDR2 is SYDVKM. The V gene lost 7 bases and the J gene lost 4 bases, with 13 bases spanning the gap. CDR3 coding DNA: TGTGCCAGCACCCCGGGACGCTCCTATGGCTACACCTTC. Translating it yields CASTPGRSYGYTF.

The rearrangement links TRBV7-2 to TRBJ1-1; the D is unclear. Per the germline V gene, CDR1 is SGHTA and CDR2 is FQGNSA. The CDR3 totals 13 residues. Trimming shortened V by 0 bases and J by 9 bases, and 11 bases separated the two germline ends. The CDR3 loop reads CASSLALGYQAFF. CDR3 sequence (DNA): TGTGCCAGCAGCTTAGCGTTAGGGTACCAAGCTTTCTTT.

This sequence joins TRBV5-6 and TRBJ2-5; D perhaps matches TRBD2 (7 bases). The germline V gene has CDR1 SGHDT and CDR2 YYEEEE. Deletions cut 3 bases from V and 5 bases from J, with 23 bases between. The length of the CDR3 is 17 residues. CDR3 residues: CASSSSRGGILTETQYF. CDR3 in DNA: TGTGCCAGCAGCTCTTCTAGGGGGGGGATCCTGACGGAGACCCAGTACTTC.

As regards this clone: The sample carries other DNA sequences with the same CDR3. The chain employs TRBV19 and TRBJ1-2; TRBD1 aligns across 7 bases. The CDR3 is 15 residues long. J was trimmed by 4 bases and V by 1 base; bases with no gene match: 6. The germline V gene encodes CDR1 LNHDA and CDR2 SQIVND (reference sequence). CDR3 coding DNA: TGTGCCAGTAGTATAGCACAGGGGTTTGGCTATGGCTACACCTTC. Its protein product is CASSIAQGFGYGYTF.

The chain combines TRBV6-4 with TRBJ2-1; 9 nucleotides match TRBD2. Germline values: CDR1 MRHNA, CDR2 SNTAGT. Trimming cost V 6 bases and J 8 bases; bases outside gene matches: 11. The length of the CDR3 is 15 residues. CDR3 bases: TGTGCCAGCAGAAAGCGGGAGGACCCGTCCCATGAGCAGTTCTTC. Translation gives CASRKREDPSHEQFF.

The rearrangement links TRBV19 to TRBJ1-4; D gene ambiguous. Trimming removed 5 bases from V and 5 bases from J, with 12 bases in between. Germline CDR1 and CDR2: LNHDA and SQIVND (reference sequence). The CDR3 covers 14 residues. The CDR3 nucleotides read TGTGCCAGTAGTCCCCAGGACCGAAATGAAAAACTGTTTTTT. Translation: CASSPQDRNEKLFF.

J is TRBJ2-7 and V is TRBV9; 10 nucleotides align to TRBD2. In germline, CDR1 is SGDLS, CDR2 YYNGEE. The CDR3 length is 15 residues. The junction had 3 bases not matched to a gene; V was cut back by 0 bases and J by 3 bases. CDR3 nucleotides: TGTGCCAGCAGCGTAGCGAGCGGGAGGGGCTACGAGCAGTACTTC. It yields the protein CASSVASGRGYEQYF.

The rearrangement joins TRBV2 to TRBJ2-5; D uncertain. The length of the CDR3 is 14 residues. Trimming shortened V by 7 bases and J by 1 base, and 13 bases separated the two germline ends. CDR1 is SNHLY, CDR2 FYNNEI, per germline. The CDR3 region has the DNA TGTGCCAGCAATGGCGGAGCCGGCCAAGAGACCCAGTACTTC. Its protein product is CASNGGAGQETQYF.

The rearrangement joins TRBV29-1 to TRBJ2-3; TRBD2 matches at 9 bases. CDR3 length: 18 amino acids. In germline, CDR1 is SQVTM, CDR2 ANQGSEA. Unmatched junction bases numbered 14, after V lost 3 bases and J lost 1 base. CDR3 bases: TGCAGCGTTGAGGTTTGGCGGGAGGGCCTCCTAGGCACAGATACGCAGTATTTT. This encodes CSVEVWREGLLGTDTQYF.

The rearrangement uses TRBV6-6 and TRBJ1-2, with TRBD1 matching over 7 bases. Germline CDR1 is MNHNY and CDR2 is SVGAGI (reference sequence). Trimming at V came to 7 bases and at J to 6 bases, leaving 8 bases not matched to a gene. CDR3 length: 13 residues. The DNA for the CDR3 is TGTGCCAGCAAAAGACAGGGTGTCAATGGCTACACCTTC. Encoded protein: CASKRQGVNGYTF.

As DNA, the CDR3 is TGCGCCAGCAGCCCTAGGGACGTATCCTCGGGGGGTAATGGCTACACCTTC. Translation gives CASSPRDVSSGGNGYTF. V and J are TRBV5-1 and TRBJ1-2; D is possibly TRBD1 (5 bases). The ends were cut back, 4 bases at V and 6 bases at J, with 25 bases in the middle. This CDR3 spans 17 amino acids. Germline-derived CDR1 and CDR2 are SGHRS and YFSETQ. The whole variable domain, filled in from reference TRBV5-1 and TRBJ1-2, reads KAGVTQTPRYLIKTRGQQVTLSCSPISGHRSVSWYQQTPGQGLQFLFEYFSETQRNKGNFPGRFSGRQFSNSRSEMNVSTLELGDSALYLCASSPRDVSSGGNGYTFGSGTRLTVV.

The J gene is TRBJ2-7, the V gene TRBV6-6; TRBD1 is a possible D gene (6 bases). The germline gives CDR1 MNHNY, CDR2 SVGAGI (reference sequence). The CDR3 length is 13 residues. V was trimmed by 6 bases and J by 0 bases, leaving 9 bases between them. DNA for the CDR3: TGTGCCAGCAGAAGACAGGACTCCTACGAGCAGTACTTC. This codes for CASRRQDSYEQYF.

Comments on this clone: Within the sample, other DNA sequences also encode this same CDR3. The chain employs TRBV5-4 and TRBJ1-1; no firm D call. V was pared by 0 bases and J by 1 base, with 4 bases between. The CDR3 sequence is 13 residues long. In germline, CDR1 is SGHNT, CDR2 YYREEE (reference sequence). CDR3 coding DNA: TGTGCCAGCAGCTTGGGCGGGAACACTGAAGCTTTCTTT. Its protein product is CASSLGGNTEAFF.

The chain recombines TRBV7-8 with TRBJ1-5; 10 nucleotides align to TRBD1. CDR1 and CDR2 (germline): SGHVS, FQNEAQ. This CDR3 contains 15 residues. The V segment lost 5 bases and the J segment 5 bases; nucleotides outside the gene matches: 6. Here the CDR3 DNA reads TGTGCCAGCAGCATGAGACAGGGGGCATATCAGCCCCAGCATTTT. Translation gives CASSMRQGAYQPQHF.

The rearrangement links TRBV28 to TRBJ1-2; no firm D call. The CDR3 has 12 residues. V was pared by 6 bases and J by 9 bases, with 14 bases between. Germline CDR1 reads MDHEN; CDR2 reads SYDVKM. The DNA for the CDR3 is TGTGCCAGCAGGCGCGGGATGGGGAGCTACACCTTC. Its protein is CASRRGMGSYTF.

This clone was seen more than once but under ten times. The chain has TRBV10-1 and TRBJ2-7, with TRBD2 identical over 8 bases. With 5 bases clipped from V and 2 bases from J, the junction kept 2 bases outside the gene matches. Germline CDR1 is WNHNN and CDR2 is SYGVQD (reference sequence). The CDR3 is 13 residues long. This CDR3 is CASSPGGTYEQYF. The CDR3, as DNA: TGCGCCAGCAGTCCGGGGGGGACCTACGAGCAGTACTTC.

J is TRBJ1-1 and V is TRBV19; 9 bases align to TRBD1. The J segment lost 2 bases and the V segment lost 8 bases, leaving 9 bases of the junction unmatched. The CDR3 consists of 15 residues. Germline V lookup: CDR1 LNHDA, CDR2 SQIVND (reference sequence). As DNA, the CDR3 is TGTGCCAGTCGGGACAGGGACGAGCAAAACACTGAAGCTTTCTTT. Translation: CASRDRDEQNTEAFF.

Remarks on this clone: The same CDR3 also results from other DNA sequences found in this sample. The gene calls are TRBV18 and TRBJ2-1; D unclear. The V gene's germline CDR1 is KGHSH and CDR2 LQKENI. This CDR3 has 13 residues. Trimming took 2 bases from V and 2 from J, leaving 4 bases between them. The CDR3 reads CASSPGAYNEQFF. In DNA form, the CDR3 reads TGTGCCAGCTCACCAGGGGCCTACAATGAGCAGTTCTTC.

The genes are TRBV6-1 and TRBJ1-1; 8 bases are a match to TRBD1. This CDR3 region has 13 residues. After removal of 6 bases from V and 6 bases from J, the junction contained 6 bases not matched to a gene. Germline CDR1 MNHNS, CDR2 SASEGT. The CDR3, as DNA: TGTGCCAGCAGGATACAGGGGGAGGCTGAAGCTTTCTTT. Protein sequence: CASRIQGEAEAFF.

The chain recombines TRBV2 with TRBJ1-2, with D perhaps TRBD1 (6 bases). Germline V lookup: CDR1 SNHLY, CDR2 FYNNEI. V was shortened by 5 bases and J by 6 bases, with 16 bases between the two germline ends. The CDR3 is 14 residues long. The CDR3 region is CASSFYREMDGYTF. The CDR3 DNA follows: TGTGCCAGCAGTTTCTACAGGGAGATGGATGGCTACACCTTC.

The CDR3, as DNA: TGTGCCAGCAGTCCGGGGGACAGGGGGCGAACTGAAGCTTTCTTT. Residues: CASSPGDRGRTEAFF. This sequence joins TRBV6-5 and TRBJ1-1; 12 nucleotides match TRBD1. Germline CDR1 MNHEY, CDR2 SVGAGI. The V gene end was trimmed by 5 bases and the J gene end by 5 bases; junction bases not matched to a gene: 6. The CDR3 runs to 15 residues.

This CDR3 reads CASSPVSSYGYTF. The CDR3 DNA follows: TGTGCCAGCAGCCCCGTCAGTTCCTATGGCTACACCTTC. The rearrangement joins TRBV5-5 to TRBJ1-2; no clear D gene. Germline lookup yields CDR1 SGHKS and CDR2 YYEKEE (reference sequence). V lost 4 bases to trimming and J lost 4 bases, with 11 bases between them. This CDR3 comprises 13 residues.